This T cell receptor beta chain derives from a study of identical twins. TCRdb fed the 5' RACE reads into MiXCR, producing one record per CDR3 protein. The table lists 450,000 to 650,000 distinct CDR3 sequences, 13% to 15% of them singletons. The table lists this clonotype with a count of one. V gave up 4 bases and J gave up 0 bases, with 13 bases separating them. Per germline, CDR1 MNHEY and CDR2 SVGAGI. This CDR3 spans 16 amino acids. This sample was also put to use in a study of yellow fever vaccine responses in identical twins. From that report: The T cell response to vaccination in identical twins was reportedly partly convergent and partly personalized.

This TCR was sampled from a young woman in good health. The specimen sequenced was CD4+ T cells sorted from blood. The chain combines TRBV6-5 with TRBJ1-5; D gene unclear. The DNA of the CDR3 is TGTGCCAGCAGTTTGGATTGGACGGCTAGCAATCAGCCCCAGCATTTT. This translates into CASSLDWTASNQPQHF.